The 10 T cell receptor beta chains reported below all come from one sample, sequenced in a study of PD-L1 blockade in urothelial cancer. Repertoires were generated with immunoSEQ multiplex PCR, while TCRdb's copy carries only in-frame clones and drops some. The sample consists of 80,000 to 90,000 clones, about 85% of them appearing once. The time point was: pretreatment peripheral blood. The sample here was PBMCs, taken around atezolizumab (anti-PD-L1) treatment. The receptors were sampled from a man aged 60 to 69 with urothelial cancer.

This clone has more than one count but fewer than ten. The chain joins TRBV5-1 to TRBJ1-1; D gene unclear. The germline CDR1 and CDR2 sequences are SGHRS and YFSETQ. This CDR3 comprises 13 residues. Trimming removed 4 bases at V and 8 bases at J, with 15 bases between. The CDR3 loop is CASSTDGVREAFF. The CDR3 DNA reads TGCGCCAGCAGCACAGACGGGGTGAGGGAAGCTTTCTTT.

The J gene is TRBJ1-4, the V gene TRBV29-1; no definite D call. This CDR3 spans 12 amino acids. The V and J ends lost 1 base and 5 bases respectively, with 5 bases between them. From germline, CDR1 is SQVTM and CDR2 ANQGSEA. CDR3 nucleotide sequence: TGCAGCGTTGAAGGGCGGAATGAAAAACTGTTTTTT. It codes for CSVEGRNEKLFF.

V and J are TRBV11-3 and TRBJ1-1, with 7 bases aligning to TRBD1. The CDR3 extends over 16 amino acids. The junction had 5 bases not matched to a gene; V was cut back by 1 base and J by 0 bases. CDR1 and CDR2 from the germline V gene are SGHNT and YENEEA. The CDR3 reads CASSLVRTGVNTEAFF. CDR3 in DNA: TGTGCCAGCAGCTTAGTCCGGACAGGCGTGAACACTGAAGCTTTCTTT. Together with reference TRBV11-3 and TRBJ1-1, the CDR3 gives the full variable domain: EAGVVQSPRYKIIEKKQPVAFWCNPISGHNTLYWYLQNLGQGPELLIRYENEEAVDDSQLPKDRFSAERLKGVDSTLKIQPAELGDSAVYLCASSLVRTGVNTEAFFGQGTRLTVV.

The chain joins TRBV5-1 to TRBJ1-1; the D is unclear. This CDR3 contains 14 residues. V lost 2 bases and J 0 bases, leaving 8 bases between the germline ends. From germline, CDR1 is SGHRS and CDR2 YFSETQ. Written as DNA, the CDR3 is TGCGCCAGCAGCTTCCGGAGGGTGAACACTGAAGCTTTCTTT. Translating gives CASSFRRVNTEAFF. The variable domain in full, with the rest retrieved from reference TRBV5-1 and TRBJ1-1, is KAGVTQTPRYLIKTRGQQVTLSCSPISGHRSVSWYQQTPGQGLQFLFEYFSETQRNKGNFPGRFSGRQFSNSRSEMNVSTLELGDSALYLCASSFRRVNTEAFFGQGTRLTVV.

The genes are TRBV18 and TRBJ2-1, with D perhaps TRBD1 (6 bases). Germline V CDR1 and CDR2: KGHSH, LQKENI. The CDR3 runs to 13 residues. Trimming left V 3 bases short and J 4 bases short, with 7 bases between. The CDR3 DNA is TGTGCCAGCTCACCTGGACAGTACAATGAGCAGTTCTTC. It yields the protein CASSPGQYNEQFF. Looking up the rest from reference TRBV18 and TRBJ2-1 gives the full variable domain: NAGVMQNPRHLVRRRGQEARLRCSPMKGHSHVYWYRQLPEEGLKFMVYLQKENIIDESGMPKERFSAEFPKEGPSILRIQQVVRGDSAAYFCASSPGQYNEQFFGPGTRLTVL.

V and J are TRBV10-3 and TRBJ1-1, with TRBD1 matching over 8 bases. V trimming: 6 bases; J trimming: 5 bases; junction bases outside the gene matches: 5. The CDR3 has 13 amino acids. The germline CDR1 and CDR2 sequences are ENHRY and SYGVKD. The CDR3 spells CAISEDRGTEAFF. CDR3 in DNA: TGTGCCATCAGCGAAGACAGGGGAACTGAAGCTTTCTTT.

In this sample, this clone turned up once. This chain connects TRBV5-1 to TRBJ2-1, with 9 nucleotides matching TRBD1. Germline CDR1 reads SGHRS; CDR2 reads YFSETQ. The ends lost 4 bases at V and 4 bases at J; junction bases unmatched: 6. The CDR3 runs 15 residues. The CDR3 DNA follows: TGCGCCAGCAGCGCAGACAGGGGGGCTTACAATGAGCAGTTCTTC. Amino acid sequence: CASSADRGAYNEQFF.

The gene calls are TRBV2 and TRBJ2-2; D possibly corresponds to TRBD1 (5 bases). The CDR3 spans 14 residues. Germline V gene sequence: CDR1 SNHLY, CDR2 FYNNEI. V was clipped by 8 bases and J by 6 bases, with 16 bases between them. CDR3 sequence (DNA): TGTGCCAGCTCCCCCCTTAAACAGGCCGGGGAGCTGTTTTTT. It is translated as CASSPLKQAGELFF.

This CDR3 is CASSLYPGQGVNEQFF. CDR3 coding DNA: TGTGCCAGCAGTTTATATCCAGGACAGGGAGTAAATGAGCAGTTCTTC. V gene TRBV27 combines with J gene TRBJ2-1, with 8 positions matching TRBD1. CDR1 is MNHEY and CDR2 is SMNVEV in the germline V gene (reference sequence). V trimming: 1 base; J trimming: 7 bases; junction bases outside the gene matches: 9. CDR3 length equals 16 residues.

The chain is built from TRBV7-9 and TRBJ2-1; 8 bases map to TRBD2. CDR3 size: 14 residues. CDR1 and CDR2 (germline): SEHNR, FQNEAQ (reference sequence). After removal of 2 bases from V and 5 bases from J, the junction contained 2 bases not matched to a gene. The CDR3 DNA sequence: TGTGCCAGCAGCTTACCGGGAGGGAACAATGAGCAGTTCTTC. Its translation is CASSLPGGNNEQFF.